The clone carrying this T cell receptor (beta chain) appeared once. The study ran its PCR with 60 Vbeta and 13 Jbeta primers. Libraries were prepared by immunoSEQ multiplex PCR; TCRdb keeps only in-frame clonotypes and omits some of them. The data contain 100,000 to 120,000 clones, 65% to 85% of them singletons. This entry is derived from a study of cytomegalovirus exposure and HLA in healthy donors. Germline V gene sequence: CDR1 WNHNN, CDR2 SYGVQD (reference sequence). Trimming at V came to 3 bases and at J to 5 bases, leaving 6 bases not matched to a gene. CDR3 size: 15 residues. This TCR derives from a male donor in good health and CMV-seronegative. The chain joins TRBV10-1 to TRBJ2-5, with TRBD1 matching over 10 bases. The sample comprised PBMCs. This CDR3 reads CASSDGTGVRETQYF. The CDR3 region has the DNA TGCGCCAGCAGTGACGGGACAGGGGTAAGGGAGACCCAGTACTTC.